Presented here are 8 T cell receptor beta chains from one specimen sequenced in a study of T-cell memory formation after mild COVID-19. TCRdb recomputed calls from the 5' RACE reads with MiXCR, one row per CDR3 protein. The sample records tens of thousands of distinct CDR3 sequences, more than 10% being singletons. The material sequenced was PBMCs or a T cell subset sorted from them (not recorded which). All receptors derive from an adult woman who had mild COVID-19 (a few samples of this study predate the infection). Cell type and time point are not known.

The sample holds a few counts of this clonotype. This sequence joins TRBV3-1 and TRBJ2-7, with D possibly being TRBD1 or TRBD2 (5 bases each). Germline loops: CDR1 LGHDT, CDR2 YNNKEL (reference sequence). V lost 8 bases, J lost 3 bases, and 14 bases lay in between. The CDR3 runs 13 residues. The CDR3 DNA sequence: TGTGCCAGCGTGGCCGGGGCCGGCTACGAGCAGTACTTC. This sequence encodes CASVAGAGYEQYF.

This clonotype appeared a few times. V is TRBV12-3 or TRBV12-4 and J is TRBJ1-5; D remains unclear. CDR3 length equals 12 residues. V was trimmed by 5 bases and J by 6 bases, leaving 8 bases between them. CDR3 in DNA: TGTGCCAGCAGTACCCCCGGTCAGCCCCAGCATTTT. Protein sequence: CASSTPGQPQHF.

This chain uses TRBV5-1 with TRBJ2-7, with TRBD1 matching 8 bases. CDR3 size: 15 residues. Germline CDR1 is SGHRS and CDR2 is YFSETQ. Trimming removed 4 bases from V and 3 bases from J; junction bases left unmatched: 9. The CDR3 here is CASSEPGTGVYEQYF. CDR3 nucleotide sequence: TGCGCCAGCAGCGAGCCCGGGACAGGCGTCTACGAGCAGTACTTC.

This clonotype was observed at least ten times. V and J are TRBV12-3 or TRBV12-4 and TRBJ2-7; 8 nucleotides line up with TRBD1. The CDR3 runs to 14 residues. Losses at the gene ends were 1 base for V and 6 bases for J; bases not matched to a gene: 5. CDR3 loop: CASSLELQGGEQYF. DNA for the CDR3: TGTGCCAGCAGTTTAGAGTTACAGGGGGGCGAGCAGTACTTC.

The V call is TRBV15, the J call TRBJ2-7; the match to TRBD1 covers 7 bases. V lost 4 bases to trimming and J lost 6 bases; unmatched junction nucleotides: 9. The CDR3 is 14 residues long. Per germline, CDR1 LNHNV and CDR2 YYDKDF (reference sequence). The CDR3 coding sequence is TGTGCCACCAGCACCGGACAGGCGGCCAGCGAGCAGTACTTC. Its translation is CATSTGQAASEQYF. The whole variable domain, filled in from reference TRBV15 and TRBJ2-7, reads DAMVIQNPRYQVTQFGKPVTLSCSQTLNHNVMYWYQQKSSQAPKLLFHYYDKDFNNEADTPDNFQSRRPNTSFCFLDIRSPGLGDTAMYLCATSTGQAASEQYFGPGTRLTVT.

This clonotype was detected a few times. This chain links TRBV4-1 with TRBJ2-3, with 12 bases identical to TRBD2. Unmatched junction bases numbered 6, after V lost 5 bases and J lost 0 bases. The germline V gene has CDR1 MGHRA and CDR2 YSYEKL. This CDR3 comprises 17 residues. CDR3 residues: CASSTRTSGDSTDTQYF. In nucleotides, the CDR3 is TGCGCCAGCAGCACACGGACTAGCGGGGACAGCACAGATACGCAGTATTTT.

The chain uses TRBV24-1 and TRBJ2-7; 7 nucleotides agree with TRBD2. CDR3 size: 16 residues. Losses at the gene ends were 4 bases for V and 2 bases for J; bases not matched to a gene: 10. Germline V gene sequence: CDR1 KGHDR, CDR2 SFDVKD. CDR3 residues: CATSEGVGRIPYEQYF. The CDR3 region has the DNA TGTGCCACCAGTGAGGGGGTCGGGAGGATTCCCTACGAGCAGTACTTC.

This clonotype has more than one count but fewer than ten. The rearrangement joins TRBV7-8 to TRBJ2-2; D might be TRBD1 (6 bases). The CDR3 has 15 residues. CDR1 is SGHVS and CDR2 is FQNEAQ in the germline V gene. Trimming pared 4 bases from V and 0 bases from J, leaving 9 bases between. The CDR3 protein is CASSSQGANTGELFF. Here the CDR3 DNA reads TGTGCCAGCAGCTCACAGGGAGCGAACACCGGGGAGCTGTTTTTT.